This entry features one T cell receptor (beta chain) sequence. The count of this clone is one. Its antigen has not been determined. Base qualities are missing; no much larger clone stands one base away. What this sample's time point label stands for: baseline before first vaccination. Vaccinee samples came from UK trials COV001 and COV002, including a single-blind randomized controlled phase 2/3 trial of AZD1222 (ChAdOx1 nCoV-19) in healthy adults. For TCRbeta chain sequencing, PBMC samples from trial participants were taken at day 0 and at day 28 after the second dose. The CDR3 regions of human TCRbeta chains were analyzed by immunosequencing. The source study handled its data this way. Repertoire TCRs were matched against a reference library of SARS-CoV-2-specific TCRs generated with the MIRA antigen-specificity platform. Breadth was defined as the fraction of unique TCRs that were SARS-CoV-2-associated. Depth was defined as the fraction of total T cells that were SARS-CoV-2-associated. Using the MIRA data, every spike-specific TCR was mapped to the spike region that the TCR reacted to and assigned to either a CD4 or a CD8 class. Log10-transformed breadth and depth values were compared by one-way ANOVA with Sidak's multiple comparisons tests. TCRdb holds this immuneACCESS table with in-frame rearrangements only. Some clones are missing; in checked studies, unresolved V genes explain under half, and the rest has no known cause. The V and J calls and clone size were taken over from that table, and D and trimming were inferred from the DNA. The sample records 130,000 to 150,000 clones, roughly nine tenths of which are singletons. The biggest ten clones account for 4.5% to 6.5% of the sample.

This record belongs to a study of T cell responses to AZD1222 COVID-19 vaccine (dated by TCRdb to about 2021). Background for the entire study: AZD1222 recipients whose second dose came at about 4 weeks and those whose second dose came at about 12 weeks were combined into one group, since spike-specific TCR depth and breadth did not differ between the two schedules. TCR sequencing covered over 230 trial participants: 200 to 210 given two doses of AZD1222 and approximately 26 given two doses of MenACWY control vaccine. Trial participants were enrolled by age into 18-55, 56-69 and 70-plus year subgroups, with approximately 150, 28 and 58 TCR-sequenced participants respectively.

Points the paper makes about the study in general: Epitopes outside the regions mutated in the B.1.351 and B.1.1.7 variants were reportedly recognized by nearly half of the unique spike-specific TCRs. After two AZD1222 doses, both the breadth and the depth of spike-specific TCRs were significantly higher than at day 0 and than in MenACWY recipients. Participants were mostly white British and included more females than males, and it was suggested by the authors that clonal diversity may have been underestimated. The 56-69-year group was small, and its depth increase did not reach significance, likely because of low power. CD4 TCRs associated with the vaccine covered the entire spike protein, and the dominant responses were in regions 160-218 and 743-854. Conclusions about previously exposed vaccinees are limited, since just a handful of AZD1222 recipients were seropositive for SARS-CoV-2 at baseline. Because no day 14 peak-response samples were available, repertoires were characterized only after the peak T cell response.

The V and J ends are trimmed by 1 base and 6 bases, leaving 9 bases between them. The CDR3 contains 13 residues, cysteine and phenylalanine counted. The only DNA kept is the CDR3, 39 bases in frame from the first base. Per the germline V gene (reference sequence), SEHNR is the CDR1 and FQNEAQ is the CDR2. The sample in question was peripheral blood, obtained on day 0 of AZD1222 vaccination. The receptor was isolated from an adult in good health. The receptor chain draws on TRBV7-9 and TRBJ1-1, and perhaps TRBD1 as D gene, on 5 matching bases. The encoded CDR3 is CASSLVGTAEAFF. The sequenced DNA: TGTGCCAGCAGCTTAGTAGGGACCGCTGAAGCTTTCTTT.